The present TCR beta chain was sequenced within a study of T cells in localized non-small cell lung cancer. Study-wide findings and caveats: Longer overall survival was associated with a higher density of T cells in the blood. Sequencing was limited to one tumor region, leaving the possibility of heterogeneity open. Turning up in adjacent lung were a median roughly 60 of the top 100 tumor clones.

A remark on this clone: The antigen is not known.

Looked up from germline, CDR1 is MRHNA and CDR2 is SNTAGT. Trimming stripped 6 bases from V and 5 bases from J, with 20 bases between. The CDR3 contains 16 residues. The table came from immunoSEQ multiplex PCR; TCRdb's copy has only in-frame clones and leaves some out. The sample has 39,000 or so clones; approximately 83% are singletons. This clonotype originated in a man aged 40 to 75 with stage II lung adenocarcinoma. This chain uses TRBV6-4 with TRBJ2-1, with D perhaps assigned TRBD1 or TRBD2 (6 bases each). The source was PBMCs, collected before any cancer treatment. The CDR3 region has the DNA TGTGCCAGCAGCCCCGTGATGGAGGGGGGACACAATGAGCAGTTCTTC. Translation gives CASSPVMEGGHNEQFF.